The TCR beta chain described here comes from a study of blood T cell repertoires in COVID-19. Turning to the study itself: Sites in the United States, Italy and Spain provided acute and convalescent COVID-19 samples. PBMCs, B-cell-depleted T cells, or T cells were the source of the cDNA or gDNA that made up the material.

How the authors handled the data: For nucleated cells, counts were estimated from reference gene primer amplification. Sequencing used immunoSEQ multiplex PCR; TCRdb keeps in-frame clones, though not all of them. That table gives V, J and clone size, and the DNA gave D and trimming. The profile shows 110,000 or so clones, about 90% of them singletons. Germline assignment: CDR1 MDHEN and CDR2 SYDVKM. Trimming removed 6 bases at V and 6 bases at J, with 17 bases between. The CDR3 runs to 14 residues. The sample consisted of peripheral blood. The TCR originated in a human donor in a cohort sampled during active COVID-19. V gene TRBV28 combines with J gene TRBJ1-2, with D possibly TRBD1 on 5 matching bases. CDR3 DNA sequence: TGTGCCAGCAGCCTTCCCCAGGGTATAAATGGCTACACCTTC. Protein: CASSLPQGINGYTF.